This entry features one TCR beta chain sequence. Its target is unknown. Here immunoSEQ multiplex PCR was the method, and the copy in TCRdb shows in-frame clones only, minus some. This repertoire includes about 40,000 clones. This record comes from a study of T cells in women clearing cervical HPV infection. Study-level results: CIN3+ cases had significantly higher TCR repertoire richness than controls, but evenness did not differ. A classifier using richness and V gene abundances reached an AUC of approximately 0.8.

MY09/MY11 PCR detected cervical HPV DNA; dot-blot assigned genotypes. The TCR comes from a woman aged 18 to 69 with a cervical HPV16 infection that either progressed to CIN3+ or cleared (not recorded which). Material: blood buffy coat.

The DNA read from the CDR3 is TGTGCCAGCAGCCCCGGAGCAAGAGCGCCCTACGAG. As protein: CASSPGARAPYE. The entire CDR3 sequence reads CASSPGARAPYEQYF. The chain joins TRBV7-9 to TRBJ2-7; D is unresolved. The read ends 3 residues early relative to the CDR3; the germline J gene fills the gap. Germline V gives CDR1 SEHNR, CDR2 FQNEAQ (reference sequence). V dropped 5 bases and J dropped 2 bases, with 16 bases sitting between them. This CDR3 comprises 15 residues.